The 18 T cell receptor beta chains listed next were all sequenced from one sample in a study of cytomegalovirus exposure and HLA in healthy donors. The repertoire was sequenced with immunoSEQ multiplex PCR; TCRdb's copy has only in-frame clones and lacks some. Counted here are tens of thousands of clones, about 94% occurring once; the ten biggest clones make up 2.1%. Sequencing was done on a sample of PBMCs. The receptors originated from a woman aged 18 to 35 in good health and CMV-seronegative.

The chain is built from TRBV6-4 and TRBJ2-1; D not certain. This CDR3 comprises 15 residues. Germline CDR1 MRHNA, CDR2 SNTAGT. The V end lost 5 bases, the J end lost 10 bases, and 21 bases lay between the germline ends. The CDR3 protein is CASSKSEVGAEEQFF. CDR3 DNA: TGTGCCAGCAGTAAATCAGAGGTTGGAGCAGAGGAGCAGTTCTTC.

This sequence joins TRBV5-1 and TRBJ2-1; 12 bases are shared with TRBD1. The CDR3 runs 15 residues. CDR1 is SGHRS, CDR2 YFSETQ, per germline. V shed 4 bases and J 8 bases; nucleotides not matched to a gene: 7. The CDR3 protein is CASSPGTGGIHEQFF. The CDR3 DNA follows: TGCGCCAGCAGCCCCGGGACAGGGGGCATTCATGAGCAGTTCTTC.

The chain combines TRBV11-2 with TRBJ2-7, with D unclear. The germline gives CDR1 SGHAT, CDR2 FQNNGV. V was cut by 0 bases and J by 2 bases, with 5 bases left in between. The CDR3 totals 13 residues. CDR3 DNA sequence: TGTGCCAGCAGCTTAGACAGAACCTACGAGCAGTACTTC. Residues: CASSLDRTYEQYF.

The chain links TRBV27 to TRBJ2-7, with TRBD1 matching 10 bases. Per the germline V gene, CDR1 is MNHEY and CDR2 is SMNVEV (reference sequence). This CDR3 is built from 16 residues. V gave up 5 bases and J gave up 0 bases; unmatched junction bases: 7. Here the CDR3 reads CASSPATGGLSYEQYF. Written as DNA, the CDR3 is TGTGCCAGCAGTCCCGCGACAGGGGGCCTCTCCTACGAGCAGTACTTC.

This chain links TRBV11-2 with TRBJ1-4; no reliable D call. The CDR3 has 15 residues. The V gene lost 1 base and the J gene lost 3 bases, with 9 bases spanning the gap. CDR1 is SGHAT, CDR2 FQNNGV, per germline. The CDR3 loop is CASSLGGRPNEKLFF. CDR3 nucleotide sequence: TGTGCCAGCAGCTTAGGTGGGAGGCCTAATGAAAAACTGTTTTTT.

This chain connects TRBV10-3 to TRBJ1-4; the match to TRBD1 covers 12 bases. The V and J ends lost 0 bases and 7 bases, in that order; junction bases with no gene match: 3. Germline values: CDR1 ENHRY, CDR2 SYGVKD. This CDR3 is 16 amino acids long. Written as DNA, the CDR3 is TGTGCCATCAGTGAGTCGGGGACAGGGGGCATTGAAAAACTGTTTTTT. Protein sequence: CAISESGTGGIEKLFF.

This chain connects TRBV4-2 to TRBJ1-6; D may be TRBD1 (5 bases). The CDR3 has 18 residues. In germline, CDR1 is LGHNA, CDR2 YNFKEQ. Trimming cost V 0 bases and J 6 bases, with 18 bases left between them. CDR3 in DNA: TGTGCCAGCAGCCAAGATACGTTGCGGGGACTGTTTAATTCACCCCTCCACTTT. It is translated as CASSQDTLRGLFNSPLHF.

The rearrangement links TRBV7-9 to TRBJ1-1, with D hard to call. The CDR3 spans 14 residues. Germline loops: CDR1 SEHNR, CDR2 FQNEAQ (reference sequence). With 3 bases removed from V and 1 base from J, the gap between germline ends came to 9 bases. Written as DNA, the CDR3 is TGTGCCAGCAGCTTCCTTCGGGAGAACACTGAAGCTTTCTTT. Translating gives CASSFLRENTEAFF.

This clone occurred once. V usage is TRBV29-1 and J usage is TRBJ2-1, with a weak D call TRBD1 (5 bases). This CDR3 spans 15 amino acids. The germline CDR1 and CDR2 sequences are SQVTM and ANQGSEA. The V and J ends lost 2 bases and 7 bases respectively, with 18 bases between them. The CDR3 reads CSVERLGQTLNEQFF. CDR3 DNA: TGCAGCGTTGAAAGGTTGGGGCAGACCTTGAATGAGCAGTTCTTC.

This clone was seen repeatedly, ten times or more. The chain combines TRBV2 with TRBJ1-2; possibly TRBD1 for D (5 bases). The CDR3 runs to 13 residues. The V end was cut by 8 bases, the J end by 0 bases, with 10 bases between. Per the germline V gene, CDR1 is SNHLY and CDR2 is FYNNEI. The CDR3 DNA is TGTGCCAGCGCTGGCAGGGCTAACTATGGCTACACCTTC. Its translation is CASAGRANYGYTF.

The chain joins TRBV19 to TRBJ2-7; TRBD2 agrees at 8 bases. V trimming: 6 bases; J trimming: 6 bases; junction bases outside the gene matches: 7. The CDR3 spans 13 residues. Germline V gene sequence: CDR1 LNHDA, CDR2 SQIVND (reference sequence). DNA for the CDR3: TGTGCCAGTAGCGGGGGGGGGACCGGCGAGCAGTACTTC. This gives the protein CASSGGGTGEQYF.

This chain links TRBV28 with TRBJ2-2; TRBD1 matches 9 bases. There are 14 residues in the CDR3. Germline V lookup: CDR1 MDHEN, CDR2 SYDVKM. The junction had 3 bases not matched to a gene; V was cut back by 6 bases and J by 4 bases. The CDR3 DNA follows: TGTGCCAGCAGGAAGGACAGGGGCACCGGGGAGCTGTTTTTT. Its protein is CASRKDRGTGELFF. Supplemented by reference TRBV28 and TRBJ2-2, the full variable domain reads DVKVTQSSRYLVKRTGEKVFLECVQDMDHENMFWYRQDPGLGLRLIYFSYDVKMKEKGDIPEGYSVSREKKERFSLILESASTNQTSMYLCASRKDRGTGELFFGEGSRLTVL.

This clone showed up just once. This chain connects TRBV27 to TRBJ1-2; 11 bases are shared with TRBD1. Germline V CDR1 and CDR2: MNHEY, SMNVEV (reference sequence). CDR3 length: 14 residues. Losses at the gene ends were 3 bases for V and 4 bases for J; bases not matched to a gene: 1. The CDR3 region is CASSFGTGGYGYTF. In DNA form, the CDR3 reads TGTGCCAGCAGTTTCGGGACAGGGGGCTATGGCTACACCTTC.

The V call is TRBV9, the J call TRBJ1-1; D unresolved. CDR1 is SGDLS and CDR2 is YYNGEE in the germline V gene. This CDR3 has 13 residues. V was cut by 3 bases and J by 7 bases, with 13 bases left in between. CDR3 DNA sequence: TGTGCCAGCAGCGCCTACGTCAGAGGTGAAGCTTTCTTT. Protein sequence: CASSAYVRGEAFF.

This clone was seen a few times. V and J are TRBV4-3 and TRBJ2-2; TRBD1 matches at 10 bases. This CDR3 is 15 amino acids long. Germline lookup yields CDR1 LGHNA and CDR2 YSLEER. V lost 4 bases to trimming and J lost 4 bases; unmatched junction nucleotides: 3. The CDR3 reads CASSRDRGTTGELFF. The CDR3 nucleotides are TGCGCCAGCAGCCGGGACAGGGGAACCACCGGGGAGCTGTTTTTT.

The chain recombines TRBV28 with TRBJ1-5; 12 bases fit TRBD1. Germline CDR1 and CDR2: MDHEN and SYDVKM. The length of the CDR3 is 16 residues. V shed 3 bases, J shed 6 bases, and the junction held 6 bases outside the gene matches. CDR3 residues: CASSLQPGQGAQPQHF. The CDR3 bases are TGTGCCAGCAGTTTGCAACCGGGACAGGGGGCTCAGCCCCAGCATTTT. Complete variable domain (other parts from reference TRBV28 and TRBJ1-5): DVKVTQSSRYLVKRTGEKVFLECVQDMDHENMFWYRQDPGLGLRLIYFSYDVKMKEKGDIPEGYSVSREKKERFSLILESASTNQTSMYLCASSLQPGQGAQPQHFGDGTRLSIL.

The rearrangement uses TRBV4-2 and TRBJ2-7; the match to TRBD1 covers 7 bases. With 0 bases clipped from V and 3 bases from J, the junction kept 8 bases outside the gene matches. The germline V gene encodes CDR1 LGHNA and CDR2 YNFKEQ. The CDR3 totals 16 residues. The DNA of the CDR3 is TGTGCCAGCAGCCAAGATCTAGGGGGCAGGAGCTACGAGCAGTACTTC. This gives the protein CASSQDLGGRSYEQYF.

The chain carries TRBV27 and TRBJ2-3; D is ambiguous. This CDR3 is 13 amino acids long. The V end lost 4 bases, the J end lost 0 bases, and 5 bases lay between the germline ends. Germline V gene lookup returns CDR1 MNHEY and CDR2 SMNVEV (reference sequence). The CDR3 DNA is TGTGCCAGCAGTTGGCATAGCACAGATACGCAGTATTTT. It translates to CASSWHSTDTQYF.